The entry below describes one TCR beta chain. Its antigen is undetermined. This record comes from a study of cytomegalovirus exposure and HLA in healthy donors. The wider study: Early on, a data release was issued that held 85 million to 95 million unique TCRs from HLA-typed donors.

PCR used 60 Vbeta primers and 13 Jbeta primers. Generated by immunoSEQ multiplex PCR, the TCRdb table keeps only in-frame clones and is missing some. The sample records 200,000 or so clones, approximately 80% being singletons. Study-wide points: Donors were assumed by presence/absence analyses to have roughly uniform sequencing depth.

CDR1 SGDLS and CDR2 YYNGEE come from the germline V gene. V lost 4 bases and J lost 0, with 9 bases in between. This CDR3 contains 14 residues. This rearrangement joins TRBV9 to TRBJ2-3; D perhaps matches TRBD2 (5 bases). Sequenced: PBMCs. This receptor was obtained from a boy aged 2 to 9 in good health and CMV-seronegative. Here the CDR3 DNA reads TGTGCCAGCAGCCGGAGCGGTAGCACAGATACGCAGTATTTT. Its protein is CASSRSGSTDTQYF. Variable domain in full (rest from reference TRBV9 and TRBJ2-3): DSGVTQTPKHLITATGQRVTLRCSPRSGDLSVYWYQQSLDQGLQFLIQYYNGEERAKGNILERFSAQQFPDLHSELNLSSLELGDSALYFCASSRSGSTDTQYFGPGTRLTVL.